A selection of T cell receptor beta chains follows, all from one sample in a study of blood T cell repertoires in COVID-19. This table comes from immunoSEQ multiplex PCR, and its TCRdb copy is limited to in-frame clones, with some not included. The sample lists more than 200,000 clones; about nine tenths were seen once. What was sequenced was PBMCs or T cells enriched from blood (not recorded which). The receptor source for this set is a woman aged 25 to 39 with acute COVID-19. Each CDR3 is given with its conserved first and last residue.

v_gene	j_gene	CDR3aa
TRBV7-2	TRBJ2-3	CASSFRSGLSTDTQYF
TRBV19	TRBJ1-1	CASSTTGDTEAFF
TRBV5-8	TRBJ1-5	CASSQTGTALRNQPQHF
TRBV7-8	TRBJ1-4	CASSLAPGDEDEKLFF
TRBV7-8	TRBJ2-1	CASSLEALSASSSYNEQFF
TRBV28	TRBJ2-1	CASSGTSGSRAYNEQFF
TRBV5-1	TRBJ2-5	CASSQTTGRETQYF
TRBV25-1	TRBJ2-7	CASSSRVDAYEQYF
TRBV7-9	TRBJ2-3	CASSSSGSTDTQYF
TRBV5-4	TRBJ2-1	CASSLASSRNEQFF
TRBV5-5	TRBJ1-5	CASSEGPAEEQPQHF
TRBV19	TRBJ1-2	CASSMDRNYGYTF
TRBV19	TRBJ2-7	CASSDRGLGYEQYF
TRBV10-1	TRBJ2-7	CASSLPDRGLRSSYEQYF
TRBV28	TRBJ2-7	CASSPDIFSYEQYF
TRBV4-3	TRBJ2-7	CASSPSLGAYEQYF
TRBV6-5	TRBJ2-1	CASSPGQGAHEQFF
TRBV29-1	TRBJ2-7	CSVDGQDSYEQYF
TRBV5-1	TRBJ2-5	CASSEPTTSARETQYF
TRBV5-6	TRBJ1-2	CASSLGTGIYGYTF
TRBV28	TRBJ2-7	CASSPVAGASYEQYF
TRBV5-6	TRBJ1-2	CASSPDRAQIYYGYTF
TRBV28	TRBJ2-2	CASSLGQANTGELFF
TRBV28	TRBJ1-4	CASSPRQGAGEKLFF
TRBV12-3/TRBV12-4	TRBJ2-1	CASSLLVATEQFF
TRBV7-8	TRBJ2-1	CASAAGTGLDYNEQFF
TRBV27	TRBJ1-5	CASSLRGYSNQPQHF
TRBV11-2	TRBJ1-1	CASSFGRTEAFF
TRBV5-1	TRBJ2-5	CASSTAGTGGLETQYF
TRBV7-9	TRBJ1-6	CASSQGQYNSPLHF
TRBV7-3	TRBJ2-7	CASSLGLGSSYEQYF
TRBV7-9	TRBJ1-1	CASSRRDINTEAFF
TRBV6-5	TRBJ1-2	CASLALTGGRGYTF
TRBV19	TRBJ2-3	CASSPGRAYTDTQYF
TRBV12-2	TRBJ2-1	CASRSQRDRPREQFF
TRBV6-5	TRBJ1-2	CASTDRGQGYGYTF
TRBV7-7	TRBJ2-1	CASSLALGLAGVGEQFF
TRBV6-5	TRBJ2-7	CASSSGQRSYEQYF
TRBV5-1	TRBJ1-4	CASSLGLLDRGNEKLFF
TRBV5-6	TRBJ2-6	CASSGPGQRYSGANVLTF
TRBV5-5	TRBJ1-4	CASSFPQGVTNEKLFF
TRBV27	TRBJ2-7	CASSPPFSGSLYYEQYF
TRBV28	TRBJ1-1	CASSHRGLWNTEAFF
TRBV5-6	TRBJ1-2	CASSVDREAYYGYTF
TRBV5-5	TRBJ1-6	CASSLGIGGPLHF
TRBV5-1	TRBJ2-7	CASSLGGQGKAYEQYF
TRBV15	TRBJ1-3	CATSFRDSPSGNTIYF
TRBV2	TRBJ1-3	CASRGGTAEGNTIYF
TRBV27	TRBJ2-3	CASRIGTSGTDTQYF
TRBV30	TRBJ2-1	CAWSTQGLNEQFF
TRBV2	TRBJ2-1	CASSVAGGYNEQFF
TRBV28	TRBJ2-1	CASSLFGLGQYNEQFF
TRBV21-1	TRBJ2-3	CASSERGGSTDTQYF
TRBV5-4	TRBJ2-5	CASSPGSQETQYF
TRBV7-9	TRBJ2-3	CASSSLAGLTDTQYF